The T cell receptor beta chain described here comes from a study of blood T cell repertoires in COVID-19. Study overall: The origin of the acute and convalescent COVID-19 samples was the United States, Italy and Spain. PBMCs, B-cell-depleted T cells, or T cells provided the cDNA or gDNA that made up the material.

Germline lookup yields CDR1 GTSNPN and CDR2 SVGIG (reference sequence). The CDR3 has 15 residues. Trimming removed 0 bases at V and 5 bases at J, with 16 bases between. The authors' processing: Estimation of nucleated cell counts was performed using reference gene primer amplification. TCRdb's table, derived via immunoSEQ multiplex PCR, lists solely in-frame clones and lacks some. The DNA was the basis for D and trimming; V, J and clone size are from that table. The sample has a few hundred thousand clones, roughly 80% seen once. Sequenced: peripheral blood. The rearrangement uses TRBV30 and TRBJ1-1; no clear D gene. The receptor was derived from a man in his sixties who had recovered from COVID-19. DNA of the CDR3: TGTGCCTGGAGTGTACCCCGGGGTAGGGTAACTGAAGCTTTCTTT. It yields the protein CAWSVPRGRVTEAFF.